This entry lists 31 T cell receptor beta chains sequenced from one sample in a study of blood T cell repertoires in COVID-19. Clones were sequenced by immunoSEQ multiplex PCR, and TCRdb holds only the in-frame ones, with some missing. Of approximately 60,000 clones detected, roughly 80% appear once; the ten largest clones hold about 20%. Sequences were obtained from peripheral blood. The receptors here all came from a man in his sixties with acute or convalescent COVID-19.

There are many counts of this clone. V usage is TRBV19 and J usage is TRBJ2-1; the match to TRBD2 covers 7 bases. Per germline, CDR1 LNHDA and CDR2 SQIVND (reference sequence). V lost 5 bases, J lost 4 bases, and 2 bases stayed unmatched. This CDR3 contains 13 residues. The CDR3 DNA follows: TGTGCCAGTAGTCAAGCGGGGTACAATGAGCAGTTCTTC. Its protein product is CASSQAGYNEQFF.

V and J are TRBV18 and TRBJ1-5; no definite D call. This CDR3 has 12 residues. V was cut by 3 bases and J by 4 bases, with 4 bases left in between. Germline CDR1 is KGHSH and CDR2 is LQKENI. The CDR3 is CASSPLNQPQHF. The CDR3 DNA follows: TGTGCCAGCTCACCCTTAAATCAGCCCCAGCATTTT.

The chain employs TRBV27 and TRBJ1-4; D is uncertain. Germline CDR1 MNHEY, CDR2 SMNVEV (reference sequence). Trimming shortened V by 3 bases and J by 7 bases, and 18 bases separated the two germline ends. The CDR3 length is 16 residues. The CDR3 sequence is CASSFHPSAAGEKLFF. DNA for the CDR3: TGTGCCAGCAGTTTCCACCCCTCTGCGGCGGGTGAAAAACTGTTTTTT.

This chain connects TRBV5-4 to TRBJ2-6, with D possibly TRBD1 on 5 matching bases. Germline V gene lookup returns CDR1 SGHNT and CDR2 YYREEE (reference sequence). This CDR3 comprises 14 residues. Between the trimmed V and J ends, which lost 1 base and 4 bases, there was a span of 6 bases. CDR3: CASSLNRGANVLTF. DNA for the CDR3: TGTGCCAGCAGCTTGAACAGGGGGGCCAACGTCCTGACTTTC. Full variable domain (outside the CDR3, taken from reference TRBV5-4 and TRBJ2-6): ETGVTQSPTHLIKTRGQQVTLRCSSQSGHNTVSWYQQALGQGPQFIFQYYREEENGRGNFPPRFSGLQFPNYSSELNVNALELDDSALYLCASSLNRGANVLTFGAGSRLTVL.

This chain joins TRBV28 and TRBJ1-4; D may be TRBD1 (5 bases). Germline CDR1 and CDR2: MDHEN and SYDVKM. V was clipped by 10 bases and J by 4 bases, with 19 bases between them. This CDR3 has 15 amino acids. The CDR3 DNA sequence: TGTGCCACCGGAATCGGCGGGGGGTATAATGAAAAACTGTTTTTT. Translation gives CATGIGGGYNEKLFF.

J is TRBJ1-2 and V is TRBV5-1; TRBD1 agrees at 7 bases. This CDR3 is built from 14 residues. V dropped 4 bases and J dropped 2; count of bases not matched to a gene: 5. From germline, CDR1 is SGHRS and CDR2 YFSETQ. CDR3: CASSIGTENYGYTF. CDR3 in DNA: TGCGCCAGCAGCATCGGGACAGAGAACTATGGCTACACCTTC. The full variable domain, with the rest looked up from reference TRBV5-1 and TRBJ1-2, is KAGVTQTPRYLIKTRGQQVTLSCSPISGHRSVSWYQQTPGQGLQFLFEYFSETQRNKGNFPGRFSGRQFSNSRSEMNVSTLELGDSALYLCASSIGTENYGYTFGSGTRLTVV.

The V and J genes are TRBV19 and TRBJ2-7, with 8 bases that match TRBD1. The trim removed 4 bases at V and 9 bases at J, leaving 11 bases unmatched. Germline V gene sequence: CDR1 LNHDA, CDR2 SQIVND (reference sequence). This CDR3 is built from 14 residues. This chain's CDR3 is CASSKAGQGAGQYF. The CDR3, as DNA: TGTGCCAGTAGTAAAGCCGGACAGGGTGCCGGGCAGTACTTC.

V gene TRBV29-1 combines with J gene TRBJ1-2, with a weak D call TRBD1 (5 bases). Germline-derived CDR1 and CDR2 are SQVTM and ANQGSEA. With 0 bases removed from V and 4 bases from J, the gap between germline ends came to 9 bases. CDR3 length equals 13 residues. DNA of the CDR3: TGCAGCGTTGAAGAAGGGGCATCCTATGGCTACACCTTC. Translation gives CSVEEGASYGYTF.

This sequence joins TRBV5-1 and TRBJ1-6; maybe TRBD1 (6 bases). The length of the CDR3 is 15 residues. Looked up from germline, CDR1 is SGHRS and CDR2 is YFSETQ. V gave up 0 bases and J gave up 10 bases, with 14 bases separating them. The CDR3 loop reads CASSLGGGQRSPLHF. For the CDR3, the DNA is TGCGCCAGCAGCTTGGGAGGTGGACAGAGGTCACCCCTCCACTTT.

CDR3 coding DNA: TGCAGTGCTAGAGTGACAGTGGTGCAGTACTTC. Translating gives CSARVTVVQYF. The chain carries TRBV20-1 and TRBJ2-7; a weak D match, TRBD1 (5 bases). V shed 1 base and J shed 9 bases, with 10 bases lying between them. The CDR3 length is 11 residues. The germline V gene has CDR1 DFQATT and CDR2 SNEGSKA (reference sequence).

This rearrangement joins TRBV28 to TRBJ1-2; D may be TRBD1 (5 bases). CDR3 length: 13 residues. Trimming took off 3 bases at V and 8 bases at J, with 13 bases between the two ends. In germline, CDR1 is MDHEN, CDR2 SYDVKM. The CDR3 spells CASSLRRVEGYTF. The DNA of the CDR3 is TGTGCCAGCAGTTTGCGCAGGGTTGAGGGCTACACCTTC.

The rearrangement joins TRBV27 to TRBJ1-1, with TRBD1 matching over 8 bases. Germline CDR1 and CDR2: MNHEY and SMNVEV (reference sequence). V shed 3 bases and J 11 bases; nucleotides not matched to a gene: 14. The CDR3 loop spans 15 amino acids. The CDR3 DNA is TGTGCCAGCAGTTTGGGCGGGACAGGCCCAGTAAGGGCTTTCTTT. It codes for CASSLGGTGPVRAFF.

The V and J genes are TRBV18 and TRBJ1-2; tentatively, D is TRBD1 (5 bases). CDR1 KGHSH and CDR2 LQKENI come from the germline V gene. The V end lost 5 bases, the J end lost 2 bases, and 9 bases lay between the germline ends. The CDR3 sequence is 13 residues long. DNA for the CDR3: TGTGCCAGCTCATTGGACAAAAACTATGGCTACACCTTC. This sequence encodes CASSLDKNYGYTF.

The CDR3: CASSQGTGVYSPLHF. The CDR3 DNA reads as TGTGCCAGCAGCCAAGGGACAGGGGTCTATTCACCCCTCCACTTT. The rearrangement joins TRBV4-2 to TRBJ1-6; TRBD1 matches 9 bases. CDR3 length: 15 residues. V lost 1 base, J lost 8 bases, and 3 bases stayed unmatched. Germline values: CDR1 LGHNA, CDR2 YNFKEQ.

This chain uses TRBV18 with TRBJ1-2; the D is unclear. Looked up from germline, CDR1 is KGHSH and CDR2 is LQKENI. Trimming pared 0 bases from V and 8 bases from J, leaving 13 bases between. CDR3 length equals 14 residues. DNA of the CDR3: TGTGCCAGCTCACCACCGTCGAGGGCTTGGGGCTACACCTTC. Its translation: CASSPPSRAWGYTF.

The sample holds a few counts of this clone. The CDR3 is CASSETGIWETQYF. The CDR3 coding sequence is TGTGCCAGCAGTGAGACCGGGATTTGGGAGACCCAGTACTTC. The chain links TRBV2 to TRBJ2-5; tentatively, D is TRBD2 (5 bases). Germline V gene lookup returns CDR1 SNHLY and CDR2 FYNNEI. CDR3 length equals 14 residues. V was trimmed by 3 bases and J by 5 bases, leaving 13 bases between them. The full variable domain, in which reference TRBV2 and TRBJ2-5 provide the parts outside the CDR3, is EPEVTQTPSHQVTQMGQEVILRCVPISNHLYFYWYRQILGQKVEFLVSFYNNEISEKSEIFDDQFSVERPDGSNFTLKIRSTKLEDSAMYFCASSETGIWETQYFGPGTRLLVL.

This clone has a handful of counts. This chain links TRBV28 with TRBJ1-5, with 8 bases fitting TRBD1. Unmatched junction bases numbered 10, after V lost 7 bases and J lost 5 bases. CDR3 length equals 15 residues. Per germline, CDR1 MDHEN and CDR2 SYDVKM. The CDR3 sequence: CASTVGAGGYQPQHF. DNA for the CDR3: TGTGCCAGCACCGTGGGTGCAGGGGGCTATCAGCCCCAGCATTTT.

The DNA for the CDR3 is TGTGCCTGGAAAGCCAGGGGATATAGAAACACTGAAGCTTTCTTT. Translating it yields CAWKARGYRNTEAFF. The chain is built from TRBV30 and TRBJ1-1; maybe TRBD1 (6 bases). This CDR3 has 15 amino acids. The germline V gene has CDR1 GTSNPN and CDR2 SVGIG (reference sequence). Trimming took 4 bases from V and 2 from J, leaving 17 bases between them. Variable domain in full (rest from reference TRBV30 and TRBJ1-1): SQTIHQWPATLVQPVGSPLSLECTVEGTSNPNLYWYRQAAGRGLQLLFYSVGIGQISSEVPQNLSASRPQDRQFILSSKKLLLSDSGFYLCAWKARGYRNTEAFFGQGTRLTVV.

The chain is built from TRBV5-6 and TRBJ1-1, with D unclear. Between the trimmed V and J ends, which lost 4 bases and 1 base, there was a span of 11 bases. This CDR3 has 14 residues. Germline V gene sequence: CDR1 SGHDT, CDR2 YYEEEE. Here the CDR3 reads CASSRVQENTEAFF. The CDR3 DNA reads as TGTGCCAGCAGCCGTGTCCAGGAGAACACTGAAGCTTTCTTT.

The rearrangement joins TRBV28 to TRBJ2-7, with D possibly being TRBD1 (6 bases). This CDR3 is built from 12 residues. The germline V gene encodes CDR1 MDHEN and CDR2 SYDVKM. Trimming took off 6 bases at V and 7 bases at J, with 13 bases between the two ends. The chain's CDR3 is CASRPQGWEQYF. For the CDR3, the DNA is TGTGCCAGCAGGCCACAGGGATGGGAGCAGTACTTC.

The chain uses TRBV14 and TRBJ2-5; TRBD1 aligns across 7 bases. Germline trimming cut 6 bases from V and 5 bases from J; bases unmatched to any gene: 9. The CDR3 covers 14 residues. The V gene's germline CDR1 is SGHDN and CDR2 FVKESK. The CDR3, as DNA: TGTGCCAGCAGTTTCAGAGGGGGCGCGGAGACCCAGTACTTC. Translation: CASSFRGGAETQYF.

V gene TRBV7-3 combines with J gene TRBJ1-1; D might be TRBD1 (6 bases). Germline CDR1 SGHTA, CDR2 FQGTGA. The CDR3 contains 13 residues. The ends were cut back, 2 bases at V and 4 bases at J, with 8 bases in the middle. The CDR3 nucleotides are TGTGCCAGCAGCTTACTAGGGGGCACTGAAGCTTTCTTT. It translates to CASSLLGGTEAFF. Supplemented by reference TRBV7-3 and TRBJ1-1, the full variable domain reads GAGVSQTPSNKVTEKGKYVELRCDPISGHTALYWYRQSLGQGPEFLIYFQGTGAADDSGLPNDRFFAVRPEGSVSTLKIQRTERGDSAVYLCASSLLGGTEAFFGQGTRLTVV.

The CDR3 bases are TGCAGCGTTGGGGTATGGGACAGGGGGTTCCACGAGCAGTACTTC. It yields the protein CSVGVWDRGFHEQYF. The rearrangement joins TRBV29-1 to TRBJ2-7, with 11 bases aligning to TRBD1. This CDR3 has 15 amino acids. CDR1 and CDR2 (germline): SQVTM, ANQGSEA. The trim removed 4 bases at V and 5 bases at J, leaving 10 bases unmatched.

The chain carries TRBV30 and TRBJ1-4, with D perhaps matching TRBD1 (6 bases). The germline V and J ends were trimmed by 1 base and 10 bases, with 22 bases remaining between them. The length of the CDR3 is 16 residues. In germline, CDR1 is GTSNPN, CDR2 SVGIG (reference sequence). CDR3 region: CAWSGGTRRRAVKLFF. For the CDR3, the DNA is TGTGCCTGGAGTGGAGGGACAAGAAGAAGGGCGGTAAAACTGTTTTTT.

The J gene is TRBJ2-2, the V gene TRBV3-1 (or the pseudogene TRBV3-2), with 7 nucleotides matching TRBD2. After removal of 1 base from V and 4 bases from J, the junction contained 3 bases not matched to a gene. The CDR3 contains 15 residues. The germline V gene has CDR1 LGHDT and CDR2 YNNKEL (reference sequence). The CDR3 loop reads CASSQVGGGTGELFF. CDR3 DNA: TGTGCCAGCAGCCAAGTAGGCGGGGGCACCGGGGAGCTGTTTTTT.

The genes are TRBV18 and TRBJ2-2, with D perhaps matching TRBD2 (6 bases). The CDR3 has 16 residues. V lost 2 bases and J lost 5, with 15 bases in between. Germline V gene lookup returns CDR1 KGHSH and CDR2 LQKENI. This CDR3 reads CASSPSSSAITGELFF. The CDR3 region has the DNA TGTGCCAGCTCACCATCGTCTAGCGCGATTACCGGGGAGCTGTTTTTT.

This chain links TRBV10-3 with TRBJ1-1; weak D call: TRBD1 (5 bases). V dropped 4 bases and J dropped 1 base, with 10 bases sitting between them. Looked up from germline, CDR1 is ENHRY and CDR2 is SYGVKD. CDR3 length equals 14 residues. The CDR3, as DNA: TGTGCCATCAGTGCTGACAGCCCGAACACTGAAGCTTTCTTT. It encodes CAISADSPNTEAFF.

The DNA of the CDR3 is TGTGCCAGCAGCCTGGATAGGGGGGGACCGGCCGGGGAGCTGTTTTTT. This translates into CASSLDRGGPAGELFF. The chain recombines TRBV27 with TRBJ2-2; D is perhaps TRBD2 (7 bases). The V end lost 6 bases, the J end lost 6 bases, and 20 bases lay between the germline ends. CDR3 size: 16 residues. The germline V gene has CDR1 MNHEY and CDR2 SMNVEV (reference sequence).

The chain couples TRBV28 to TRBJ1-2, with D possibly TRBD1 on 5 matching bases. Germline-derived CDR1 and CDR2 are MDHEN and SYDVKM. The CDR3 has 14 amino acids. V was trimmed by 4 bases and J by 3 bases, leaving 12 bases between them. The CDR3 is CASSSYDRYYGYTF. The CDR3 DNA sequence: TGTGCCAGCAGTTCCTACGACAGATACTATGGCTACACCTTC.

This clone was seen only a few times. The genes are TRBV18 and TRBJ1-3; TRBD1 agrees at 7 bases. The ends lost 6 bases at V and 3 bases at J; junction bases unmatched: 5. In germline, CDR1 is KGHSH, CDR2 LQKENI. This CDR3 has 14 amino acids. CDR3 sequence reads: CASSKDRVGNTIYF. The CDR3 region has the DNA TGTGCCAGCTCGAAAGACAGGGTTGGAAACACCATATATTTT.

The chain combines TRBV15 with TRBJ2-1; 8 bases match TRBD2. Germline values: CDR1 LNHNV, CDR2 YYDKDF (reference sequence). The V segment lost 3 bases and the J segment 9 bases; nucleotides outside the gene matches: 7. The CDR3 contains 14 residues. The CDR3: CATSRASGSTEQFF. The CDR3 coding sequence is TGTGCCACCAGCAGGGCGAGCGGGAGTACTGAGCAGTTCTTC.